This T cell receptor beta chain was recovered during a study of blood T cell repertoires in COVID-19. Study context: Sample material is recorded as cDNA or gDNA derived from T cells, B-cell-depleted T cells, or PBMCs.

Participant reports of clinical history set cohort assignment. Sequenced by immunoSEQ multiplex PCR; TCRdb stores in-frame clones only, minus some. The data hold around 330,000 clones, with 80% to 90% observed a single time. The germline V and J ends were trimmed by 4 bases and 4 bases, with 19 bases remaining between them. CDR1 and CDR2 (germline): SNHLY, FYNNEI. CDR3 length: 16 amino acids. The chain couples TRBV2 to TRBJ1-2; D unclear. Specimen: PBMCs or T cells enriched from blood (not recorded which). This TCR came from a woman between 18 and 29 years old who had recovered from COVID-19. CDR3 in amino acids: CASSGPEGVHPYGYTF. As DNA, the CDR3 is TGTGCCAGCAGTGGGCCGGAGGGAGTGCATCCCTATGGCTACACCTTC.